By sample fraction, the clone carrying this T cell receptor (beta chain) is medium-sized. No cell fractionation was done, so the repertoire covers all unsorted peripheral blood T cells. This sample is drawn from a study of HIV-infected patients and healthy controls. The overall study: About 70% of the sixteen became undetectable by the second bleed, and all after another year of therapy.

500 ng RNA was reverse transcribed with alpha and beta constant-region primers. Each of the alpha and beta chains got its own library through chain-specific third strand synthesis with indices. TCRdb analysed the 5' RACE reads with MiXCR anew, one entry per CDR3 protein. The sample has roughly 8,000 distinct CDR3 sequences; approximately 9.1% are singletons. The input for sequencing was blood, taken before antiretroviral therapy. The receptor was derived from an adult with HIV infection.

CDR3 loop: CASNHGPNTEAFF. CDR3 DNA sequence: TGCGCCAGCAACCATGGTCCGAACACTGAAGCTTTCTTT. This sequence joins TRBV10-2 and TRBJ1-1; D is unclear. V lost 7 bases and J lost 1, with 10 bases in between. The CDR3 covers 13 residues. In germline, CDR1 is WSHSY, CDR2 SAAADI.